This T cell receptor beta chain comes out of a study of cytomegalovirus exposure and HLA in healthy donors. Whole-study results and caveats: One variant, a missense change in DCLRE1C, was linked in a later analysis to TCR beta V- and J-gene trimming. Common viral pathogens were later found to be apparently linked to several of the most significant clusters. Because they were indistinguishable, some V segments, including TRBV6-2 and TRBV6-3, were excluded.

The study ran its PCR with 60 Vbeta and 13 Jbeta primers. Libraries were prepared by immunoSEQ multiplex PCR; TCRdb keeps only in-frame clonotypes and omits some of them. Here the sample spans about 140,000 clones, about three fifths being singletons. Comment on this clone: Its antigen is not known.

The CDR3 runs to 12 residues. The ends were cut back, 8 bases at V and 9 bases at J, with 13 bases in the middle. Germline V gene lookup returns CDR1 SGHAT and CDR2 FQNNGV. Nominally healthy donors provided the samples, though records likely missed some immune exposures. The V and J genes are TRBV11-2 and TRBJ2-2; D gene ambiguous. This clonotype originated in a male donor in good health and CMV-seronegative. Sample: PBMCs. The CDR3 sequence: CASSLVEWELFF. The DNA of the CDR3 is TGTGCCAGCTCTCTAGTTGAGTGGGAGCTGTTTTTT.